Following are 25 T cell receptor beta chains from one sample sequenced in a study of T and B cells in COVID-19 patients (dated by TCRdb to the early 2020s). TCRdb shows the sequencer as Illumina MiSeq. Multiplex PCR with BIOMED2 TRB-A/B primer pools was used to amplify TRB rearrangements. TCRdb cleaned the public reads at Q25 with fastp, built clones with MiXCR and kept in-frame beta chains. A single entry per CDR3 protein holds the most common genes and DNA from its merged rows. The sample has over a thousand distinct CDR3 sequences on record, 15% to 20% of them singletons. Clones ranked in the top ten supply 40% of the sample. TRB repertoires were amplified using 250-500 ng of genomic DNA isolated from blood. The specimen sequenced was blood. Receptor source: a human donor with active COVID-19.

The CDR3 is CSAGTTGRIGQETQYF. Here the CDR3 DNA reads TGCAGTGCTGGGACGACAGGGCGGATCGGGCAAGAGACCCAGTACTTC. The chain is built from TRBV20-1 and TRBJ2-5, with TRBD1 identical over 7 bases. CDR3 length equals 16 residues. The V and J ends lost 5 bases and 2 bases, in that order; junction bases with no gene match: 14. Germline V gene lookup returns CDR1 DFQATT and CDR2 SNEGSKA (reference sequence).

This clonotype was found many times. V usage is TRBV20-1 and J usage is TRBJ1-1; unclear D gene. CDR1 is DFQATT and CDR2 is SNEGSKA in the germline V gene (reference sequence). With 3 bases removed from V and 0 bases from J, the gap between germline ends came to 11 bases. The CDR3 runs to 14 residues. CDR3 sequence reads: CSARAMTMNTEAFF. The CDR3 bases are TGCAGTGCTAGGGCTATGACCATGAACACTGAAGCTTTCTTT.

This clonotype occurred many times. This chain uses TRBV20-1 with TRBJ1-2; D is perhaps TRBD1 (6 bases). Per germline, CDR1 DFQATT and CDR2 SNEGSKA (reference sequence). V gave up 3 bases and J gave up 6 bases, with 17 bases separating them. The CDR3 length is 14 residues. In DNA form, the CDR3 reads TGCAGTGCTAGGGGGGAAGGGGGGCGCAATGGCTACACCTTC. It yields the protein CSARGEGGRNGYTF.

In its sample, this clonotype is medium-sized. J is TRBJ2-5 and V is TRBV18; D not certain. The germline V gene has CDR1 KGHSH and CDR2 LQKENI. Trimming cost V 2 bases and J 2 bases, with 6 bases left between them. The CDR3 is 13 amino acids. This CDR3 is CASSPGTQETQYF. The CDR3 DNA sequence: TGTGCCAGCTCACCAGGCACACAAGAGACCCAGTACTTC.

CDR3 nucleotides: TGTGCCAGCAGTTCCACACGAGGGGGCTTTCCCTATGGCTACACCTTC. This encodes CASSSTRGGFPYGYTF. The chain is built from TRBV6-2 or TRBV6-3 and TRBJ1-2; 7 nucleotides line up with TRBD1. Germline CDR1 is MNHEY and CDR2 is SVGEGT. The CDR3 has 16 residues. The V segment lost 4 bases and the J segment 4 bases; nucleotides outside the gene matches: 12.

Sample share makes this clonotype medium-sized. This chain connects TRBV12-3 or TRBV12-4 to TRBJ2-5; D unclear. V lost 6 bases to trimming and J lost 5 bases, with 22 bases between them. The CDR3 contains 16 residues. The CDR3 reads CASSPISGISGETQYF. For the CDR3, the DNA is TGTGCCAGCAGCCCTATTAGTGGAATTTCTGGGGAGACCCAGTACTTC.

This clonotype is labeled medium-sized. The chain has TRBV6-5 and TRBJ1-2, with D tentatively TRBD1 (6 bases). This CDR3 has 16 residues. The ends were cut back, 7 bases at V and 3 bases at J, with 21 bases in the middle. Germline-derived CDR1 and CDR2 are MNHEY and SVGAGI. The DNA for the CDR3 is TGTGCCAGCACCGCCCGACCAGGGGAGGGAGACTATGGCTACACCTTC. As protein: CASTARPGEGDYGYTF.

Notes on this clonotype: This may arise from a read error, as a much more abundant clone is one base away. V is TRBV20-1 and J is TRBJ2-7; D possibly corresponds to TRBD2 (6 bases). The CDR3 covers 13 residues. CDR1 is DFQATT and CDR2 is SNEGSKA in the germline V gene (reference sequence). V was pared by 3 bases and J by 8 bases, with 17 bases between. CDR3 DNA sequence: TGCAGTGCTAGTTACACTAGCTCTGGCAAGCAGTACTTC. Protein: CSASYTSSGKQYF.

This clonotype counts as large. The chain recombines TRBV5-6 with TRBJ1-1; possibly TRBD1 for D (5 bases). Germline lookup yields CDR1 SGHDT and CDR2 YYEEEE. CDR3 size: 15 residues. Trimming shortened V by 4 bases and J by 2 bases, and 15 bases separated the two germline ends. The DNA for the CDR3 is TGTGCCAGCAGCCCCAGAGGGGATCTAAACACTGAAGCTTTCTTT. Translating it yields CASSPRGDLNTEAFF.

By frequency in the sample, this clonotype is large. The genes are TRBV6-5 and TRBJ2-3, with D possibly TRBD1 on 5 matching bases. CDR1 is MNHEY, CDR2 SVGAGI, per germline. V was cut by 2 bases and J by 8 bases, with 17 bases left in between. This CDR3 spans 15 amino acids. The CDR3: CASSYNGRASGTQYF. CDR3 DNA sequence: TGTGCCAGCAGTTACAATGGCAGGGCGTCAGGTACGCAGTATTTT.

This clonotype is classed as large (0.1 to 1%). This chain uses TRBV6-2 or TRBV6-3 with TRBJ2-3, with a possible D match to TRBD2 (5 bases). CDR1 is MNHEY, CDR2 SVGEGT, per germline. CDR3 length: 13 amino acids. Trimming cost V 7 bases and J 6 bases, with 14 bases left between them. The CDR3 coding sequence is TGTGCCAGCACCGACTACCGAGGGGATACGCAGTATTTT. Its protein product is CASTDYRGDTQYF.

CDR3 residues: CASSATGQGKRQPQHF. The CDR3 DNA reads TGTGCCAGCAGCGCCACCGGACAGGGGAAGAGACAGCCCCAGCATTTT. The chain has TRBV7-2 and TRBJ1-5, with 9 bases lining up with TRBD1. Trimming removed 5 bases from V and 7 bases from J; junction bases left unmatched: 12. Germline values: CDR1 SGHTA, CDR2 FQGNSA. The CDR3 contains 16 residues.

This clonotype was seen many times. In DNA form, the CDR3 reads TGCGCCAGCAGCCGCGTAGGGGGGGGGCTAGGCACCGGGGAGCTGTTTTTT. This sequence encodes CASSRVGGGLGTGELFF. This chain joins TRBV4-3 and TRBJ2-2; D possibly corresponds to TRBD2 (7 bases). In germline, CDR1 is LGHNA, CDR2 YSLEER. Trimming left V 4 bases short and J 4 bases short, with 19 bases between. The CDR3 sequence is 17 residues long.

This clonotype is a singleton in its sample. Possible read error: a much larger clone is one base away. The genes are TRBV28 and TRBJ2-2; possible D gene TRBD2, 5 bases. Trimming cost V 7 bases and J 1 base, with 25 bases left between them. Germline CDR1 MDHEN, CDR2 SYDVKM. The CDR3 has 19 amino acids. The CDR3 nucleotides are TGTGCCAGCAACCCAGGCGGCCCCTTAGCGTGGTGGAACACCGGGGAGCTGTTTTTT. Protein: CASNPGGPLAWWNTGELFF. Full variable domain (missing parts from reference TRBV28 and TRBJ2-2): DVKVTQSSRYLVKRTGEKVFLECVQDMDHENMFWYRQDPGLGLRLIYFSYDVKMKEKGDIPEGYSVSREKKERFSLILESASTNQTSMYLCASNPGGPLAWWNTGELFFGEGSRLTVL.

By its share, this clonotype is medium-sized. This chain uses TRBV5-4 with TRBJ1-2, with D uncertain. This CDR3 spans 14 amino acids. Trimming took 2 bases from V and 5 from J, leaving 13 bases between them. The germline V gene encodes CDR1 SGHNT and CDR2 YYREEE (reference sequence). CDR3 in DNA: TGTGCCAGCAGCTTTATGGCAGGAGTATATGGCTACACCTTC. This gives the protein CASSFMAGVYGYTF.

This clonotype is classed as medium-sized. The chain links TRBV5-4 to TRBJ1-3, with unresolved D. The CDR3 sequence is 15 residues long. Germline loops: CDR1 SGHNT, CDR2 YYREEE (reference sequence). V lost 5 bases, J lost 1 base, and 13 bases lay in between. CDR3: CASSSRAESGNTIYF. For the CDR3, the DNA is TGTGCCAGCAGTTCGAGGGCGGAATCTGGAAACACCATATATTTT.

This clonotype was seen more than once but under ten times. The DNA of the CDR3 is TGTGCCAGCAGCGGGGGGGGACAGGGCGACTATGGCTACACCTTC. Translation: CASSGGGQGDYGYTF. V is TRBV2 and J is TRBJ1-2, with 9 bases that match TRBD1. Germline V lookup: CDR1 SNHLY, CDR2 FYNNEI. The CDR3 loop spans 15 amino acids. J lost 3 bases, V lost 6 bases, and 8 bases had no gene match.

This clonotype is medium-sized. The chain carries TRBV6-5 and TRBJ1-2; D gene uncertain. V was pared by 9 bases and J by 8 bases, with 19 bases between. Germline V CDR1 and CDR2: MNHEY, SVGAGI. The CDR3 consists of 13 residues. The CDR3 nucleotides are TGTGCCAGTTCACCCGGGGATCGTCGGGGCTACACCTTC. The encoded protein is CASSPGDRRGYTF.

This clonotype was recorded a few times. The chain has TRBV4-1 and TRBJ2-1, with 14 bases lining up with TRBD2. The CDR3 is 17 amino acids. Per germline, CDR1 MGHRA and CDR2 YSYEKL. V was clipped by 4 bases and J by 5 bases; unmatched bases: 7. CDR3 in amino acids: CASSPRGLAGEHNEQFF. The CDR3 DNA reads TGCGCCAGCAGCCCCCGGGGACTAGCGGGGGAGCACAATGAGCAGTTCTTC.

This clonotype is large. The chain combines TRBV19 with TRBJ1-1, with 10 bases identical to TRBD1. Trimming took 5 bases from V and 5 from J; bases not matched to a gene: 8. Looked up from germline, CDR1 is LNHDA and CDR2 is SQIVND (reference sequence). This CDR3 contains 15 residues. CDR3 region: CASSWPGQGHTEAFF. In DNA form, the CDR3 reads TGTGCCAGTAGTTGGCCGGGACAGGGGCATACTGAAGCTTTCTTT.

By share, this clonotype ranks as large (0.1 to 1%). The chain recombines TRBV19 with TRBJ2-1; 11 nucleotides agree with TRBD2. After removal of 1 base from V and 10 bases from J, the junction contained 6 bases not matched to a gene. Germline values: CDR1 LNHDA, CDR2 SQIVND (reference sequence). This CDR3 is 15 amino acids long. The chain's CDR3 is CASSIGSGRATEQFF. The CDR3 coding sequence is TGTGCCAGTAGTATAGGTAGCGGGAGGGCCACGGAGCAGTTCTTC. Based on the CDR3 plus reference TRBV19 and TRBJ2-1, the full variable domain is DGGITQSPKYLFRKEGQNVTLSCEQNLNHDAMYWYRQDPGQGLRLIYYSQIVNDFQKGDIAEGYSVSREKKESFPLTVTSAQKNPTAFYLCASSIGSGRATEQFFGPGTRLTVL.

The genes are TRBV29-1 and TRBJ2-3; the match to TRBD1 covers 9 bases. V gave up 3 bases and J gave up 11 bases; unmatched junction bases: 3. The germline V gene has CDR1 SQVTM and CDR2 ANQGSEA. The CDR3 loop spans 11 amino acids. The CDR3 spells CSVDRTGVQYF. In DNA form, the CDR3 reads TGCAGCGTTGACAGGACAGGGGTGCAGTATTTT.

This clonotype was counted ten times or more. As DNA, the CDR3 is TGTGCCAGCAGACAAAATACAGGGAAAGGTCAGCCCCAGCATTTT. This codes for CASRQNTGKGQPQHF. This chain joins TRBV28 and TRBJ1-5; weak D call: TRBD1 (6 bases). Germline CDR1 is MDHEN and CDR2 is SYDVKM. The CDR3 spans 15 residues. V was cut by 6 bases and J by 6 bases, with 18 bases left in between.

This clonotype was seen a handful of times. The chain joins TRBV5-4 to TRBJ1-6, with D uncertain. Trimming cost V 3 bases and J 3 bases, with 4 bases left between them. The V gene's germline CDR1 is SGHNT and CDR2 YYREEE (reference sequence). The CDR3 is 13 amino acids. CDR3 residues: CASSSNYNSPLHF. Written as DNA, the CDR3 is TGTGCCAGCAGCTCCAACTATAATTCACCCCTCCACTTT.

V usage is TRBV27 and J usage is TRBJ2-1, with TRBD1 matching over 9 bases. CDR1 and CDR2 from the germline V gene are MNHEY and SMNVEV (reference sequence). The CDR3 sequence is 18 residues long. V dropped 7 bases and J dropped 0; count of bases not matched to a gene: 13. The CDR3 DNA reads TGTGCCAGCAAAACGCGGCGGGGGACAGGGAGCTCCTACAATGAGCAGTTCTTC. Encoded protein: CASKTRRGTGSSYNEQFF.